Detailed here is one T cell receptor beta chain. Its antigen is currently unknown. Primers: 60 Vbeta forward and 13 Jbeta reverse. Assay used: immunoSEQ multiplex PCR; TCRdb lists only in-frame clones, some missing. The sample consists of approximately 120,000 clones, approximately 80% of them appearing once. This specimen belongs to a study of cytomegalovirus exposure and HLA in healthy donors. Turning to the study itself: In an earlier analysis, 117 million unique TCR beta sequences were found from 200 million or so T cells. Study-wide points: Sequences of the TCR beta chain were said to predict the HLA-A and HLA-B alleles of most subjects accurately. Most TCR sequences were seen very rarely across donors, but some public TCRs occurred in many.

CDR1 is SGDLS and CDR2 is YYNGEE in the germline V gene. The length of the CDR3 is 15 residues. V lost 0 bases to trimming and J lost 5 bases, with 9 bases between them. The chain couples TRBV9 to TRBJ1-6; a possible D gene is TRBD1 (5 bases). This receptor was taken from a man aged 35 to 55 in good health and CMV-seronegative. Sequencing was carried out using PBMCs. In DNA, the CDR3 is TGTGCCAGCAGCGTAGAGGGGTTTGATAATTCACCCCTCCACTTT. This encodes CASSVEGFDNSPLHF.